This TCR beta chain was identified in a study of molecular identifiers for immune sequencing clone quantification. This clonotype was seen ten or more times. The CDR3 loop spans 13 amino acids. Germline CDR1 and CDR2: SGDLS and YYNGEE. V was trimmed by 4 bases and J by 5 bases, leaving 11 bases between them. TCRdb processed the PCR reads anew with MiXCR; each CDR3 protein has one entry. Of 460,000 or so distinct CDR3 sequences listed, around 23% were seen once; the top ten hold under 0.85%. The clonotype originates from a human donor in good health. Some libraries in this study had Jurkat cell RNA spiked in. Source material: naive CD8+ T cells from blood, with Jurkat cell RNA spiked in. Subset of the sample: FACS-sorted CD8+CD4-CCR7+CD45RA+ naive T cells. This rearrangement joins TRBV9 to TRBJ2-3; no firm D call. CDR3 DNA: TGTGCCAGCAGCCCCCCAATACGAGATACGCAGTATTTT. Its protein is CASSPPIRDTQYF.